The rows below give T cell receptor beta chains drawn from one sample of a study of regulatory T cells in long-lasting Graves disease. MiXCR was run by TCRdb on the multiplex PCR reads, yielding one entry per CDR3 protein. The sample contains fewer than 650,000 distinct CDR3 sequences, less than 20% of which appear only once. In addition, the sample was reused for a study of T cells in Graves' hyperthyroidism and ophthalmopathy.

This specimen was peripheral blood mononuclear cells (PBMCs), taken at new diagnosis, from a patient treated with antithyroid drugs. The receptors derive from a woman aged 25 to 39 with Graves disease. CDR3s leave out the opening cysteine and the closing phenylalanine or tryptophan.

TRBV20-1	TRBJ1-6	SASLGFWFSPLH
TRBV15	TRBJ1-6	ATSGGDREGLRNSPLH
TRBV20-1	TRBJ2-3	SARIVGSLGTQY
TRBV10-2	TRBJ2-7	ASTGVAGLDYEQY
TRBV20-1	TRBJ2-1	SATSGGYNEQF
TRBV19	TRBJ2-1	ASSRGNRASLDEQF
TRBV7-8	TRBJ2-3	ASSSGTGKVTQY
TRBV10-1	TRBJ2-7	ATSDYSYEQY
TRBV15	TRBJ1-2	ATSSPGVRFYGYT
TRBV7-3	TRBJ1-5	ASSLTPGQPQH
TRBV6-1	TRBJ2-7	ASSRTGGPYEQY
TRBV19	TRBJ2-1	ASSTTGTYNEQF
TRBV28	TRBJ1-2	ASSLLAIGGVNYGYT
TRBV3-1	TRBJ2-7	ASSQTSGSSYEQY
TRBV30	TRBJ2-3	ARKRRLAGDTDTQY
TRBV5-1	TRBJ2-7	ASSLEPQAGRSSYEQY
TRBV9	TRBJ1-1	ASSATALADTEAF
TRBV18	TRBJ2-1	ASSAQNSEQF
TRBV7-9	TRBJ2-5	ASSGLGPRQETQY
TRBV11-2	TRBJ2-3	ASSFGGQNTQY
TRBV5-6	TRBJ1-2	ASSQGQVDGYT
TRBV6-4	TRBJ2-7	ASSPVGGRDEQY
TRBV18	TRBJ2-5	GSSPSGETQY
TRBV10-3	TRBJ1-2	AIRKPQGGEGYT
TRBV30	TRBJ2-7	AWQSGSSSYEQY
TRBV9	TRBJ2-7	ASSLEGVYEQY
TRBV7-9	TRBJ1-2	ASSFDLTDGYT
TRBV2	TRBJ2-7	ARALGQGGEQY
TRBV20-1	TRBJ2-7	SASPGVFSYEQY
TRBV28	TRBJ2-2	ASSTGTPPGELF
TRBV28	TRBJ1-5	ASSWGGDSFYQPQH
TRBV28	TRBJ1-2	ASSSYSYGYT
TRBV6-9	TRBJ1-1	ASSSVTYEAF
TRBV18	TRBJ1-1	ASSRRTGGADTEAF
TRBV6-2/TRBV6-3	TRBJ2-1	ASSAGKTWSHRAYNEQF
TRBV6-1	TRBJ1-6	ASTWDRFAPLH
TRBV27	TRBJ2-7	ASSLFGRVDYEQY
TRBV6-5	TRBJ1-2	ASSYTSYGYT
TRBV9	TRBJ2-5	ASSGSAGIWPETQY
TRBV12-3/TRBV12-4	TRBJ2-7	ASSWGSGTAYEQY
TRBV15	TRBJ1-1	ATSNFQGFMGTEAF
TRBV29-1	TRBJ2-5	SVAAGGGETQY
TRBV4-1	TRBJ2-7	ASSQPRTGHYEQY
TRBV19	TRBJ1-5	ATNEWGAANQPQH
TRBV28	TRBJ1-1	ASSLLGRRTEAF
TRBV15	TRBJ1-6	ATSRARSNYSPLH
TRBV18	TRBJ2-4	ASSPESHVGIQY
TRBV6-1	TRBJ2-7	ASSRGRPYEQY
TRBV6-5	TRBJ1-1	ASSYSQGLLNTEAF
TRBV28	TRBJ2-6	ASSSRDGYYSGANVLT
TRBV11-1	TRBJ2-7	ASTLRGDTSYEQY
TRBV28	TRBJ2-2	ASIPRGGNTGELF
TRBV7-6	NA	ASSLQQGPYEQY
TRBV9	TRBJ2-5	ASSPSALGRETQY
TRBV11-2	TRBJ2-7	ASRRQGGSYGQY
TRBV6-4	TRBJ2-1	ASSPGERETDEQF
TRBV27	TRBJ1-6	ASRPAGGVGSPLH
TRBV2	TRBJ2-1	ASSEASGRSEQF
TRBV28	TRBJ1-5	ASSFIGTRNQPQH
TRBV29-1	TRBJ2-3	SVDQGGTDTQY